These T cell receptor beta chains were read from a single sample in a study of cytomegalovirus exposure and HLA in healthy donors. The repertoire was sequenced with immunoSEQ multiplex PCR; TCRdb's copy has only in-frame clones and lacks some. This sample has some 250,000 clones, with approximately 83% found just once. Material: PBMCs. The receptors here all came from a woman under 40 in good health and CMV-seropositive. CDR3s leave out the opening cysteine and the closing phenylalanine or tryptophan. Only part of the rows carry a size: once, few, many, or a class if the clone is expanded.

size	J	V	CDR3
few	TRBJ1-1	TRBV18	ASSQPTRGNTEAF
-	TRBJ2-1	TRBV4-1	ASSHPTSGIYNEQF
-	TRBJ1-1	TRBV5-1	ASSQGENTEAF
many	TRBJ1-1	TRBV27	ASSDRGPTEAF
-	TRBJ2-3	TRBV9	ASSVPIEGTSTDTQY
-	TRBJ2-5	TRBV14	ASSQRLTSGSQETQY
-	TRBJ2-5	TRBV5-4	ASSLSAETQY
-	TRBJ1-1	TRBV27	ASSPLRQPMNTEAF
-	TRBJ2-5	TRBV20-1	SASPGHH
-	TRBJ2-7	TRBV5-1	ASSLGGPYEQY
-	TRBJ2-7	TRBV28	ASSPRLAGPYEQY
-	TRBJ2-2	TRBV10-2	ASRLSAGELF
-	TRBJ2-7	TRBV11-2	ASSLARGTGDTYEQY
-	TRBJ2-7	TRBV18	ASSPGTGDGLYEQY
-	TRBJ2-1	TRBV27	ASSAGGFVQF
once	TRBJ2-1	TRBV5-1	ASSLEGVYNEQF
-	TRBJ2-5	TRBV6-4	ASSDSLGETQY
few	TRBJ2-7	TRBV27	ASSPNRDSIPYEQY
-	TRBJ2-7	TRBV14	ASSQESRGSGEQY
-	TRBJ2-7	TRBV27	ASSLGLHPSYEQY
-	TRBJ1-2	TRBV18	ASSPIRGTSGYT
-	TRBJ2-7	TRBV21-1	ASPVLRYEQY
-	TRBJ1-1	TRBV18	ASSLTQGSTEAF
-	TRBJ2-5	TRBV9	ASSVESGGGESKTQY
-	TRBJ2-7	TRBV4-1	ASSFTGGSRSEQY
-	TRBJ2-1	TRBV6-1	ASSEVTIRIAQTSYNEQF
-	TRBJ1-2	TRBV11-3	ASSLDPSDRSKGYT
few	TRBJ2-1	TRBV15	ATSYHRGHEQF
-	TRBJ1-2	TRBV9	ASSVRGTSYGYT
-	TRBJ1-4	TRBV11-2	ASSLEGAGGDEKLF
-	TRBJ2-7	TRBV2	ASRRAGGPNEQY
-	TRBJ1-5	TRBV6-6	ASSSHAGGSQPQH
-	TRBJ2-7	TRBV6-1	ASTPAYEQY
-	TRBJ2-7	TRBV11-3	ASSLSGVYEQY
few	TRBJ2-2	TRBV11-2	ASRKGQITGELF
-	TRBJ1-5	TRBV11-2	ASSLEGGQPQH
-	TRBJ1-5	TRBV25-1	ASSEPGGQPQH
-	TRBJ2-1	TRBV6-6	ASSSPDRVYHNEQF
-	TRBJ1-1	TRBV18	ASSRGQGTNTEAF
-	TRBJ2-3	TRBV28	ASSLWQGGTDTQY
-	TRBJ1-1	TRBV27	ASSSQGWTEAF
-	TRBJ1-5	TRBV2	ASKAGGQPQH
-	TRBJ1-1	TRBV6-5	ASGVARGQAF
-	TRBJ2-3	TRBV5-8	ASSLVSDTQY
-	TRBJ2-1	TRBV5-1	ASSLVLAGNEQF
-	TRBJ1-2	TRBV25-1	ASSEGGQYGYT
-	TRBJ1-1	TRBV7-8	ASSLGGQGYTEAF
-	TRBJ2-7	TRBV5-4	ASSLPTSGAYEQY
-	TRBJ1-4	TRBV19	ATKRGTNEKLF
-	TRBJ2-1	TRBV27	ASSPVRWNEQF
-	TRBJ2-4	TRBV5-6	ASSLTGAVAKNIQY
-	TRBJ1-5	TRBV28	ASSFQGQGAHQPQH